This T cell receptor (beta chain) originates from a study of blood T cells in healthy people across ages (dated by TCRdb to between 2014 and 2017). A note on the overall study: In model experiments, roughly one uniquely barcoded TCR beta cDNA molecule per two T cells was captured by template switching. Age-related changes in TCR beta repertoire diversity were measured in the study by deep sequencing normalized with unique cDNA molecular identifiers. Four age groups were formed from the donors: young (average 16 years), middle-aged (more than 35), aged (around 68) and long-lived (less than 85). Using the same blood draw, the study looked at two additional independent replicas of 1 million unique cDNA reads for two donors, one aged 18 to 30 and the other aged 80 or older.

As for this clonotype: What this receptor recognizes is not known. Per-base qualities were not stored, and no clone one base away is much larger.

Trimming removed 1 base from V and 7 bases from J, leaving 10 bases between the germline ends. The CDR3 runs 13 residues from the cysteine to the phenylalanine. Only the CDR3 portion is preserved as DNA: 39 bases, with reading frame beginning at the first base. In the germline V gene, CDR1 corresponds to SGHTA and CDR2 to FQGTGA. Systemically healthy Caucasian individuals from Russia, roughly 40 in total and aged about 6 to 90 years, were included as donors. Each donor gave around 9.5 milliliters of peripheral blood, collected into EDTA-treated Vacutainer tubes. Ficoll-Paque density-gradient centrifugation was used to isolate PBMCs, with at least 6.5 million obtained per sample. Total RNA was extracted from PBMCs with Trizol reagent, with at least 6 micrograms obtained per sample. For every donor, an aliquot of PBMCs went through flow cytometry to measure the percentages of naive CD45RAhigh/CD27high T cells.

Overall study results and their limits: Observed TCR beta diversity per million T cells fell roughly linearly with age, and a significant reduction was already apparent by age around 40. The CMV infection status of donors was not known, potentially confounding age-related changes in expanded clonotypes. Estimates of total diversity from one million sequenced T cells were regarded as lower bounds and underestimates. A strong correlation was found between observed TCR beta diversity and the percentage of naive T cells measured by flow cytometry. Compared with the aged group, more naive CD4+ T cells, fewer expanded clones and increased TCR diversity were shown by the long-lived group, suggesting age selection. Because profiling used bulk unsorted PBMCs, naive and antigen-experienced compartments could not be compared conclusively.

The method was 5' RACE. Sequencing took place on an Illumina HiSeq 2500. A second roughly 6 to 12 cycle PCR used a sample-barcoded 5' primer and a J-beta primer mix. A unique molecular identifier was introduced onto each TCR beta cDNA molecule by a template-switch 5' adaptor carrying 12 random nucleotides. Each sample yielded at least 2.5 million CDR3-containing paired-end reads. The Mint cDNA synthesis kit, primed by a TRBC-specific oligonucleotide, was used to synthesize first-strand cDNA from all RNA. All cDNA was treated with uracil-DNA glycosylase and then went through a first 18-cycle PCR with the universal primers M1SS and BC2_uni_R. In the source study's methods: For normalization, 1 million high-quality reads, each with a distinct molecular identifier, were randomly selected from each sample. Reads with shared molecular identifiers were discarded instead of being binned into consensus sequences. MiTCR, with a Q25 quality threshold and the strictest error-elimination algorithm, was used for CDR3 identification, clonotype clustering and error correction. A nonparametric unseen species model using Euler transformation provided a lower-bound estimate of total TCR beta diversity. TCRdb passed the public sequencing reads through fastp at Q25 and MiXCR, retaining productive beta sequences. Each entry merges the rows of one CDR3 protein and shows their most common DNA and genes. None of the V and J calls come from the authors' own analysis; TCRdb made them. This sample holds 450,000 to 650,000 distinct CDR3 sequences; more than 20% were observed only once. Together, the top ten hold 7.5% to 9% of the sample.

These data also formed part of another study, on T cells of mothers and their children. Taken from the second paper: Nine systemically healthy Caucasian individuals served as donors, namely three mothers together with their six children. cDNA synthesis used all of the extracted RNA, with approximately 1.6 ug of RNA in each 15 ul reaction. In the second PCR, the M1S primer added sample barcodes and 2-4 random nucleotides. Each mother yielded over 10 million TCR beta CDR3 reads and each child 2.5 million to 3 million reads. TCR recombination output is similarly shaped by thymic selection in related and unrelated pairs, with a minor effect exerted by inherited differences. Normalized repertoire overlap was always found to be slightly, but never significantly, higher in related mother-child pairs than in unrelated mother-child pairs. Persistent microchimeric T cell clones were not detected, at a sensitivity of roughly 100 clones per million clonotypes. In the study, deep NGS was used to compare the TCR beta repertoires of mothers and children, and features distinguishing related mother-child pairs from unrelated individuals were sought. On average, the children were about 10 +/- 4 years old, while the mothers were about 40 +/- 4 years old. After adapter ligation was performed with NEBNext reagents, the libraries were sequenced on an Illumina HiSeq 2000 with 100+100 nt paired-end reads. To avoid cross-contamination, the mother libraries and the child libraries were prepared a month apart and sequenced in separate runs. For each donor, somewhere between about 500,000 and 2,000,000 distinct TCR beta clonotypes were identified. Naive TCR beta clonotypes were estimated from low-frequency clonotypes matched to each donor's FACS-determined naive share, without sorting.

This sequence originates from a boy younger than 18 in good health. Source material: blood. The chain is made from TRBV7-3 and TRBJ1-1; the D gene is unclear. CDR3 sequence: CASSLSVANEAFF. The DNA sequence reads TGTGCCAGCAGCTTAAGTGTCGCAAATGAAGCTTTCTTT.